Listed below are T cell receptor beta chains from one sample, sequenced in a study of cytomegalovirus exposure and HLA in healthy donors. Libraries were prepared by immunoSEQ multiplex PCR; TCRdb keeps only in-frame clonotypes and omits some of them. The sample lists about 120,000 clones, about 80% occurring once. Sequenced sample: PBMCs. The receptors stem from a man between 50 and 59 years old in good health and CMV-seropositive. Both conserved end residues are part of each CDR3.

>TRBV5-1
CASSIQIQETQYF
>TRBV14
CASSRRGQGYTGELFF
>TRBV6-5
CAASPSGFEGYTF
>TRBV5-1
CASSRLAGEHEQYF
>TRBV10-3
CAIRVGGVTEAFF
>TRBV6-5
CASSYVDEQYF
>TRBV10-3
CAIKGSGGSTDTQYF
>TRBV30
CAWSRKYEQYF
>TRBV25-1
CASSELDRATEAFF
>TRBV2
CASSSPQQNQPQHF
>TRBV30
CAWTMTSGDTQYF
>TRBV23-1
CASSQSKQGRCYGYTF
>TRBV19
CASTKGLAGSSYNEQFF
>TRBV5-4
CASSLRTGMNTEAFF
>TRBV5-1
CASSQRDRDRETQYF
>TRBV6-5
CASNPTGYNSPLHF
>TRBV30
CATGREGYGYTF
>TRBV11-3
CATKGGASDTQYF
>TRBV4-1
CASSQGRGNDYGYTF
>TRBV9
CASSVAGGRTDTQYF
>TRBV6-5
CAVQRGTGGYEQYF
>TRBV30
CAWSKGHTDTQYF
>TRBV6-1
CASNLAGPGETQYF
>TRBV4-3
CASSQETGTGARGYTF
>TRBV12-5
CASGFGTGLEQYF
>TRBV7-9
CASSLAYGKSSYEQYF
>TRBV7-2
CASSSRGRGEQYF
>TRBV5-4
CASSLAGTGGSLYNEQFF
>TRBV7-8
CASSLAGSGGKNTEAFF
>TRBV4-3
CASSQEIGTLNYGYTF
>TRBV7-9
CASSLVGGRPLTDTQYF
>TRBV7-2
CASSLGAADTQYF
>TRBV5-1
CASSQGQGAPRMNTEAFF
>TRBV9
CASSHPGRGGASTDTQYF
>TRBV28
CASSAGTGGRGETQYF